These T cell receptor beta chains were read from a single sample in a study of blood T cell repertoires in COVID-19. TCRdb keeps only in-frame clones here, not all; method: immunoSEQ multiplex PCR. The table lists about 240,000 clones, about four fifths of them singletons. The sequencing input was peripheral blood. These receptors were collected from a woman aged 70-85 years with acute or convalescent COVID-19. The CDR3 runs from the conserved cysteine through the conserved F or W. D genes are given only for firm matches. The listing skips clone size in some rows; elsewhere it reads once, few, many or a size class.

TRBV5-4,TRBD2,TRBJ2-1,NA,CASSLESGTPRNEQFF,TGTGCCAGCAGCTTAGAGAGCGGGACTCCCCGCAATGAGCAGTTCTTC
TRBV29-1,TRBD1,TRBJ2-7,NA,CSVSRSNRGFYEQYF,TGCAGCGTCAGTAGATCGAACAGGGGATTCTACGAGCAGTACTTC
TRBV28,NA,TRBJ1-3,NA,CATDRDNSGNTIYF,TGTGCCACCGACCGGGACAACTCTGGAAACACCATATATTTT
TRBV15,TRBD1,TRBJ1-6,NA,CATSRDRTGGSPLHF,TGTGCCACCAGCAGAGATCGAACAGGGGGATCACCCCTCCACTTT
TRBV7-9,NA,TRBJ2-2,once,CASSLAGLFF,TGTGCCAGCAGCTTGGCAGGGCTGTTTTTT
TRBV2,NA,TRBJ1-3,NA,CASSPAGGTTGNTIYF,TGTGCCAGCTCTCCCGCCGGGGGGACGACTGGAAACACCATATATTTT
TRBV2,TRBD1,TRBJ2-1,NA,CASSPDRGPDEQFF,TGTGCCAGCAGCCCGGACAGGGGGCCAGATGAGCAGTTCTTC
TRBV3-1/TRBV3-2,TRBD1,TRBJ1-3,many,CASSRTDRAGNTIYF,TGTGCCAGCAGCCGGACGGACAGGGCTGGAAACACCATATATTTT
TRBV28,NA,TRBJ2-7,NA,CASSLGLEQYF,TGTGCCAGCAGTTTGGGGCTCGAGCAGTACTTC
TRBV5-1,TRBD2,TRBJ2-7,NA,CASGRSDSGTEQYF,TGCGCCAGCGGTCGATCGGATAGCGGGACCGAGCAGTACTTC
TRBV5-1,NA,TRBJ2-1,once,CASSLGGRSYNEQFF,TGCGCCAGCAGCTTGGGAGGGAGGTCCTACAATGAGCAGTTCTTC
TRBV21-1,NA,TRBJ2-7,NA,CASSPSETSGGRVSYEQYF,TGTGCCAGCAGCCCCTCAGAGACTAGCGGGGGGCGAGTTTCCTACGAGCAGTACTTC
TRBV18,NA,TRBJ1-4,NA,CASSRRTATNEKLFF,TGTGCCAGCTCACGTCGGACAGCAACTAATGAAAAACTGTTTTTT
TRBV9,NA,TRBJ1-1,NA,CASSVVTGSNTEAFF,TGTGCCAGCAGCGTAGTAACAGGTTCGAACACTGAAGCTTTCTTT
TRBV3-1/TRBV3-2,TRBD1,TRBJ2-3,few,CASSRQGGTDTQYF,TGTGCCAGCAGTCGACAGGGGGGCACAGATACGCAGTATTTT
TRBV12-3/TRBV12-4,NA,TRBJ1-6,NA,CASSSTGIPLHF,TGTGCCAGCAGTTCCACAGGGATACCCCTCCACTTT
TRBV7-8,NA,TRBJ2-5,NA,CASTAGPQETQYF,TGTGCCAGCACCGCGGGGCCGCAAGAGACCCAGTACTTC
TRBV12-3/TRBV12-4,NA,TRBJ1-2,NA,CASSYTGNGYTF,TGTGCCAGCAGCTACACAGGGAATGGCTACACCTTC
TRBV10-3,TRBD1,TRBJ1-2,once,CAISGRDREGYTF,TGTGCCATCAGTGGCCGGGACAGGGAAGGCTACACCTTC
TRBV12-3/TRBV12-4,NA,TRBJ1-1,few,CASRKQGNTEAFF,TGTGCCAGCAGAAAACAGGGGAACACTGAAGCTTTCTTT
TRBV12-3/TRBV12-4,NA,TRBJ1-1,NA,CASSWFEGTEAFF,TGTGCCAGCAGTTGGTTCGAGGGCACTGAAGCTTTCTTT
TRBV7-8,NA,TRBJ2-5,NA,CASSPYTGEVETQYF,TGTGCCAGCAGCCCATATACAGGGGAGGTAGAGACCCAGTACTTC